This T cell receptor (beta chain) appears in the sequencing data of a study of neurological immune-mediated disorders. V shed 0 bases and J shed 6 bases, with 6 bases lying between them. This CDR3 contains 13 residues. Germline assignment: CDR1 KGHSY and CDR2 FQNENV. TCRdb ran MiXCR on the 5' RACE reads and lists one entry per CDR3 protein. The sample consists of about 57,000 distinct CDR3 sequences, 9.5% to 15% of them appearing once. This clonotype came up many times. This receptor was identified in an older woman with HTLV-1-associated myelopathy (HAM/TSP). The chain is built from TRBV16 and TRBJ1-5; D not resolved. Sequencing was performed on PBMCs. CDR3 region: CASSQSRRQPQHF. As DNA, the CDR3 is TGTGCCAGCAGCCAATCGCGGCGTCAGCCCCAGCATTTT.